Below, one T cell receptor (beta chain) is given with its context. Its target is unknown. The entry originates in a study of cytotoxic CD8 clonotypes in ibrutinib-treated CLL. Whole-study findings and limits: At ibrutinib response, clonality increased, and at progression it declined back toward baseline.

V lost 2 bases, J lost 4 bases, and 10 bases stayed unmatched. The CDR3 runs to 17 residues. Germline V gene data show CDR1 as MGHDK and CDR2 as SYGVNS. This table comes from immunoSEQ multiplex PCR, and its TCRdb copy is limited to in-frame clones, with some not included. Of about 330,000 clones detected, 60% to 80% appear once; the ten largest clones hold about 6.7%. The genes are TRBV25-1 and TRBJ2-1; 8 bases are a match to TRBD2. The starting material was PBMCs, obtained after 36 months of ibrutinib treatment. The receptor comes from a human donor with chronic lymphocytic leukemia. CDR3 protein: CASSEAVGREEYNEQFF. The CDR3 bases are TGTGCCAGCAGTGAAGCCGTTGGGCGGGAGGAGTACAATGAGCAGTTCTTC. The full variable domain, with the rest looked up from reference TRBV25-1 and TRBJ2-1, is EADIYQTPRYLVIGTGKKITLECSQTMGHDKMYWYQQDPGMELHLIHYSYGVNSTEKGDLSSESTVSRIRTEHFPLTLESARPSHTSQYLCASSEAVGREEYNEQFFGPGTRLTVL.